Following are 10 T cell receptor beta chains from one sample sequenced in a study of early T cells in non-severe SARS-CoV-2 infection. TCRdb re-called the 5' RACE reads through MiXCR, storing one row per CDR3 protein. The data hold about 69,000 distinct CDR3 sequences, with roughly a tenth observed a single time. Material for sequencing was whole blood. The receptors shown here come from an adult who was a healthcare worker with PCR-confirmed SARS-CoV-2 infection or an uninfected control (not recorded which).

This clonotype has more than one count but fewer than ten. This chain links TRBV20-1 with TRBJ2-3; D call uncertain. V was pared by 5 bases and J by 7 bases, with 10 bases between. There are 11 residues in the CDR3. Germline V gene data show CDR1 as DFQATT and CDR2 as SNEGSKA (reference sequence). CDR3 nucleotides: TGCAGTGCTGGTGGCAGGAATACGCAGTATTTT. Protein product: CSAGGRNTQYF.

This clonotype was found many times. The genes are TRBV14 and TRBJ1-1; unclear D gene. Between the trimmed V and J ends, which lost 4 bases and 6 bases, there was a span of 15 bases. CDR1 is SGHDN, CDR2 FVKESK, per germline. CDR3 size: 14 residues. The CDR3 DNA follows: TGTGCCAGCAGCCTTATTTCTGGTGGGGCTGAAGCTTTCTTT. It specifies CASSLISGGAEAFF.

The rearrangement links TRBV18 to TRBJ2-6, with D perhaps TRBD1 or TRBD2 (5 bases each). Germline values: CDR1 KGHSH, CDR2 LQKENI. The V end was cut by 1 base, the J end by 6 bases, with 16 bases between. The CDR3 covers 17 residues. CDR3 bases: TGTGCCAGCTCACCACTCGGAGGACGGGGCTCGGCCAACGTCCTGACTTTC. Protein: CASSPLGGRGSANVLTF.

The chain employs TRBV7-9 and TRBJ1-2, with 7 bases that match TRBD1. The CDR3 contains 14 residues. J gave up 8 bases and V 0 bases, and 6 bases lay outside the gene matches. From germline, CDR1 is SEHNR and CDR2 FQNEAQ (reference sequence). This chain's CDR3 is CASSLAPQGVGYTF. CDR3 DNA sequence: TGTGCCAGCAGCTTAGCCCCGCAGGGGGTCGGCTACACCTTC.

This clonotype was detected many times. In DNA form, the CDR3 reads TGTGCCAGCAGCTTAGTAGCAGGGACCCCCGAGCAGTACTTC. Translating gives CASSLVAGTPEQYF. The chain uses TRBV7-8 and TRBJ2-7; D possibly uses TRBD1 or TRBD2 (5 bases each). Germline V gene lookup returns CDR1 SGHVS and CDR2 FQNEAQ. Trimming shortened V by 1 base and J by 6 bases, and 13 bases separated the two germline ends. The CDR3 loop spans 14 amino acids.

This clonotype came up a few times. The rearrangement joins TRBV10-3 to TRBJ1-6, with D uncertain. The V end was cut by 3 bases, the J end by 7 bases, with 4 bases between. The germline CDR1 and CDR2 sequences are ENHRY and SYGVKD. This CDR3 contains 12 residues. In DNA, the CDR3 is TGTGCCATCAGTGATTCCAATTCACCCCTCCACTTT. Translating it yields CAISDSNSPLHF.

This clonotype showed up just a few times. The V gene is TRBV30, the J gene TRBJ1-1; a weak D match, TRBD1 (6 bases). The V gene lost 2 bases and the J gene lost 1 base, with 8 bases spanning the gap. The CDR3 is 13 residues long. Germline V gene sequence: CDR1 GTSNPN, CDR2 SVGIG (reference sequence). For the CDR3, the DNA is TGTGCCTGGAGTTCACAGGGGAACACTGAAGCTTTCTTT. Amino acid sequence: CAWSSQGNTEAFF.

J is TRBJ1-2 and V is TRBV20-1; unclear D gene. Germline loops: CDR1 DFQATT, CDR2 SNEGSKA (reference sequence). The CDR3 contains 13 residues. V lost 5 bases and J lost 0, with 10 bases in between. CDR3 amino acids: CSAQQLANYGYTF. The CDR3 DNA sequence: TGCAGTGCTCAACAGTTAGCTAACTATGGCTACACCTTC.

This chain joins TRBV19 and TRBJ2-1, with 8 bases aligning to TRBD1. Unmatched junction bases numbered 13, after V lost 6 bases and J lost 12 bases. This CDR3 is 14 amino acids long. CDR1 and CDR2 (germline): LNHDA, SQIVND (reference sequence). The CDR3 sequence is CASSLTGELRGQFF. CDR3 bases: TGTGCCAGTAGCTTGACAGGGGAGTTACGCGGGCAGTTCTTC.

The rearrangement joins TRBV29-1 to TRBJ2-3, with D perhaps TRBD2 (6 bases). The CDR3 is made up of 15 amino acids. Germline V CDR1 and CDR2: SQVTM, ANQGSEA. Trimming removed 1 base at V and 4 bases at J, with 15 bases between. In DNA, the CDR3 is TGCAGCGTTGAAGGTCTGGGGGGAGTTGCAGATACGCAGTATTTT. Its translation is CSVEGLGGVADTQYF.